The next 21 T cell receptor beta chains were all read from a single sample in a study of blood T cells in healthy people across ages. The use of a sample-barcoded 5' primer and a J-beta primer mix characterized a second PCR of about 7 to 12 cycles. TCRdb ran MiXCR on the 5' RACE reads and lists one entry per CDR3 protein. The repertoire holds fewer than 700,000 distinct CDR3 sequences, with 47% as singletons. Sequenced sample: blood. The receptors here all came from a man of 80 years or more in good health.

V and J are TRBV15 and TRBJ2-5, with 8 nucleotides matching TRBD2. J gave up 0 bases and V 3 bases, and 3 bases lay outside the gene matches. The CDR3 contains 15 residues. Germline V gene data show CDR1 as LNHNV and CDR2 as YYDKDF (reference sequence). In DNA form, the CDR3 reads TGTGCCACCAGCAGGGAACTAGCGGACCAAGAGACCCAGTACTTC. As protein: CATSRELADQETQYF.

The V call is TRBV12-3 or TRBV12-4, the J call TRBJ1-6; D call uncertain. V shed 3 bases and J shed 8 bases, with 8 bases lying between them. This CDR3 is built from 13 residues. Written as DNA, the CDR3 is TGTGCCAGCAGTTTCGTCGACGATTCACCCCTCCACTTT. Translated, it gives CASSFVDDSPLHF.

The chain recombines TRBV7-2 with TRBJ2-4; D gene uncertain. TRBJ2-5 matches the DNA end more closely, so the J call is doubtful. In germline, CDR1 is SGHTA, CDR2 FQGNSA. The CDR3 is 12 residues long. The CDR3 DNA sequence: TGTGCCAGCAGCTTATCTTGGGAGACCCAGTACTTC. Protein product: CASSLSWETQYF.

J is TRBJ2-7 and V is TRBV4-1; D perhaps matches TRBD1 (5 bases). Trimming left V 0 bases short and J 0 bases short, with 9 bases between. The length of the CDR3 is 15 residues. Germline V gene lookup returns CDR1 MGHRA and CDR2 YSYEKL. CDR3 coding DNA: TGCGCCAGCAGCCAAGAGAGACAGAGCTCCTACGAGCAGTACTTC. Its translation is CASSQERQSSYEQYF.

The V gene is TRBV20-1, the J gene TRBJ2-7, with 10 bases matching TRBD2. Germline lookup yields CDR1 DFQATT and CDR2 SNEGSKA (reference sequence). CDR3 length equals 15 residues. Trimming removed 6 bases from V and 1 base from J; junction bases left unmatched: 9. CDR3 sequence: CSAATGTSASYEQYF. In DNA form, the CDR3 reads TGCAGTGCGGCTACCGGGACTAGCGCTTCCTACGAGCAGTACTTC.

This rearrangement joins TRBV5-1 to TRBJ2-1; D is possibly TRBD1 (6 bases). CDR1 is SGHRS, CDR2 YFSETQ, per germline. V shed 4 bases and J shed 0 bases, with 14 bases lying between them. The CDR3 is 16 residues long. The CDR3 here is CASSQDSTSSYNEQFF. CDR3 bases: TGCGCCAGCAGCCAGGACAGTACGAGCTCCTACAATGAGCAGTTCTTC.

This clonotype came up a few times. V and J are TRBV5-1 and TRBJ2-6; D possibly corresponds to TRBD1 (5 bases). Trimming stripped 3 bases from V and 0 bases from J, with 16 bases between. Germline V lookup: CDR1 SGHRS, CDR2 YFSETQ. The CDR3 is made up of 18 amino acids. CDR3: CASSYGHSGSSGANVLTF. In DNA, the CDR3 is TGCGCCAGCAGCTACGGACATAGTGGATCCTCTGGGGCCAACGTCCTGACTTTC.

V and J are TRBV7-2 and TRBJ2-7, with 11 nucleotides matching TRBD2. The CDR3 spans 17 residues. The ends lost 0 bases at V and 6 bases at J; junction bases unmatched: 10. Germline V gene lookup returns CDR1 SGHTA and CDR2 FQGNSA. The CDR3 bases are TGTGCCAGCAGCTTAGCGCTAACGACTAGCGGGAATCGCGAGCAGTACTTC. The encoded protein is CASSLALTTSGNREQYF. The variable domain in full, with the rest retrieved from reference TRBV7-2 and TRBJ2-7, is GAGVSQSPSNKVTEKGKDVELRCDPISGHTALYWYRQSLGQGLEFLIYFQGNSAPDKSGLPSDRFSAERTGGSVSTLTIQRTQQEDSAVYLCASSLALTTSGNREQYFGPGTRLTVT.

The genes are TRBV20-1 and TRBJ2-1, with D possibly matching TRBD2 (6 bases). Trimming stripped 3 bases from V and 3 bases from J, with 12 bases between. The CDR3 extends over 14 amino acids. Germline V lookup: CDR1 DFQATT, CDR2 SNEGSKA (reference sequence). The CDR3 nucleotides read TGCAGTGCTAGGGGAACGACTAGCTACAATGAGCAGTTCTTC. It specifies CSARGTTSYNEQFF.

This chain uses TRBV6-6 with TRBJ2-3, with 7 nucleotides matching TRBD1. V lost 5 bases to trimming and J lost 1 base; unmatched junction nucleotides: 9. CDR3 length equals 16 residues. Germline V lookup: CDR1 MNHNY, CDR2 SVGAGI (reference sequence). CDR3 nucleotide sequence: TGTGCCAGCAGTCCGTCCGACAGGGCTGGCACAGATACGCAGTATTTT. Translated: CASSPSDRAGTDTQYF.

CDR3 nucleotides: TGTGCCACCTCAGACAGGGGGGTTCAGCCCCAGCATTTT. Amino acids: CATSDRGVQPQHF. The chain uses TRBV2 and TRBJ1-5; TRBD1 matches 9 bases. With 10 bases clipped from V and 6 bases from J, the junction kept 7 bases outside the gene matches. The CDR3 runs 13 residues. Germline CDR1 SNHLY, CDR2 FYNNEI.

This clonotype was counted many times. V usage is TRBV3-1 and J usage is TRBJ2-1; D remains unclear. Trimming removed 3 bases from V and 0 bases from J, with 6 bases in between. Per germline, CDR1 LGHDT and CDR2 YNNKEL (reference sequence). The CDR3 is 14 residues long. The CDR3 spells CASSQRSSYNEQFF. Written as DNA, the CDR3 is TGTGCCAGCAGCCAGAGGAGCTCCTACAATGAGCAGTTCTTC.

This clonotype was seen ten or more times. The V and J genes are TRBV6-6 and TRBJ1-2, with D tentatively TRBD1 (5 bases). The germline CDR1 and CDR2 sequences are MNHNY and SVGAGI (reference sequence). The ends were cut back, 5 bases at V and 5 bases at J, with 12 bases in the middle. The CDR3 runs to 13 residues. In DNA, the CDR3 is TGTGCCAGCAGTAATGCGGGGGATTATGGCTACACCTTC. This codes for CASSNAGDYGYTF.

The rearrangement joins TRBV7-8 to TRBJ2-5; TRBD1 matches 7 bases. The better agreement between TRBJ2-7 and the DNA end casts doubt on the J call. Germline loops: CDR1 SGHVS, CDR2 FQNEAQ. This CDR3 is built from 14 residues. CDR3 DNA sequence: TGTGCCAGCAGCTTGAGACAGGGTGTCGGCGAGCAGTACTTC. This encodes CASSLRQGVGEQYF.

A remark on this clonotype: Since a much larger clone is just one base distant, this may be a read error. This chain uses TRBV10-3 with TRBJ2-6; 7 bases fit TRBD1. CDR1 ENHRY and CDR2 SYGVKD come from the germline V gene. The CDR3 has 16 residues. Losses at the gene ends were 4 bases for V and 0 bases for J; bases not matched to a gene: 3. DNA for the CDR3: TGTGCCATCAGTGCGGGACAGCCCTCTGGGGCCAACGTCCTGACTTTC. Translated, it gives CAISAGQPSGANVLTF.

The rearrangement joins TRBV28 to TRBJ2-5; 8 bases agree with TRBD1. Judging by the DNA end, TRBJ2-7 fits better; the J call may be wrong. CDR1 and CDR2 (germline): MDHEN, SYDVKM. The CDR3 extends over 15 amino acids. The CDR3 DNA follows: TGTGCCAGCATTCCGATGACAGGGGAGTGGTACGAGCAGTACTTC. It specifies CASIPMTGEWYEQYF.

This chain uses TRBV5-1 with TRBJ2-7; D might be TRBD1 (6 bases). The V gene's germline CDR1 is SGHRS and CDR2 YFSETQ. Trimming stripped 2 bases from V and 4 bases from J, with 13 bases between. The CDR3 is made up of 14 amino acids. The CDR3 sequence: CASSLGGRQYEQYF. CDR3 in DNA: TGCGCCAGCAGCTTAGGGGGACGACAGTACGAGCAGTACTTC.

On this clonotype: The junction does not match germline at one end; this may be a read error. Here the CDR3 reads CASSPGGGLGHTF. In DNA, the CDR3 is TGTGCCAGCAGCCCAGGGGGGGGCCTTGGCCACACCTTC. The rearrangement joins TRBV9 to TRBJ1-2, with TRBD1 identical over 7 bases. This CDR3 has 13 residues. Germline assignment: CDR1 SGDLS and CDR2 YYNGEE.

The chain couples TRBV7-9 to TRBJ2-5; 9 bases fit TRBD2. Judging by the DNA end, TRBJ2-7 fits better; the J call may be wrong. The CDR3 covers 16 residues. CDR1 SEHNR and CDR2 FQNEAQ come from the germline V gene (reference sequence). In DNA form, the CDR3 reads TGTGCCAGCAGCGCTTTCTGGCGGGGGGGATCCTACGAGCAGTACTTC. It is translated as CASSAFWRGGSYEQYF.

This clonotype appeared many times. The chain uses TRBV6-5 and TRBJ1-2, with D possibly matching TRBD1 (5 bases). The V gene lost 6 bases and the J gene lost 2 bases, with 16 bases spanning the gap. The CDR3 is 15 residues long. Germline CDR1 and CDR2: MNHEY and SVGAGI. Here the CDR3 DNA reads TGTGCCAGCAGCCGCTCGTTTGGGGACAACTATGGCTACACCTTC. Residues: CASSRSFGDNYGYTF.

There are a few counts of this clonotype. This chain connects TRBV20-1 to TRBJ2-1; D not resolved. This CDR3 region has 14 residues. Germline V CDR1 and CDR2: DFQATT, SNEGSKA (reference sequence). V dropped 2 bases and J dropped 8 bases, with 16 bases sitting between them. CDR3 region: CSARNRIMVDEQFF. In nucleotides, the CDR3 is TGCAGTGCTAGAAATCGGATAATGGTCGATGAGCAGTTCTTC.